Presented here are 10 T cell receptor beta chains from one specimen sequenced in a study of T cell repertoires and Cas9 in healthy adults. The method was immunoSEQ multiplex PCR; TCRdb's version includes in-frame clones alone and lacks a portion of them. The sample includes tens of thousands of clones, about 90% of them seen just once. The sequencing input was CD4+ effector T cells (CD127+, CD25-, CD137-, CD154-) from PBMCs; culture status not recorded. All receptors derive from a human donor in good health.

This chain uses TRBV19 with TRBJ2-3; 13 bases line up with TRBD2. The germline V gene has CDR1 LNHDA and CDR2 SQIVND (reference sequence). Trimming at V came to 5 bases and at J to 4 bases, leaving 12 bases not matched to a gene. CDR3 length: 18 residues. CDR3 amino acids: CASSPGLAGALSPDTQYF. CDR3 nucleotide sequence: TGTGCCAGTAGTCCCGGACTAGCGGGGGCGCTAAGCCCAGATACGCAGTATTTT.

The V gene is TRBV6-1, the J gene TRBJ2-5; D not certain. The CDR3 has 13 residues. V was shortened by 6 bases and J by 5 bases, with 13 bases between the two germline ends. CDR1 MNHNS and CDR2 SASEGT come from the germline V gene. This CDR3 is CASRSSVGETQYF. As DNA, the CDR3 is TGTGCCAGCAGGAGCTCTGTTGGGGAGACCCAGTACTTC.

The chain combines TRBV18 with TRBJ2-7; 8 nucleotides line up with TRBD1. Germline assignment: CDR1 KGHSH and CDR2 LQKENI. CDR3 length: 14 amino acids. V lost 1 base and J lost 6; bases outside the gene matches: 5. The CDR3: CASSPRGQGAEQYV. CDR3 coding DNA: TGTGCCAGCTCACCACGTGGACAGGGAGCCGAGCAGTACGTC.

The CDR3 bases are TGTGCCAGCAGTTACGGTAGCGGGGGTGACAATGAGCAGTTCTTC. The encoded protein is CASSYGSGGDNEQFF. V gene TRBV6-7 combines with J gene TRBJ2-1, with 9 bases matching TRBD2. TRBV6-7 is an ORF; its function is uncertain. With V trimmed by 2 bases and J by 5 bases, 4 bases remained unmatched. This CDR3 is built from 15 residues.

The chain combines TRBV9 with TRBJ2-2, with no clear D. Germline values: CDR1 SGDLS, CDR2 YYNGEE. The V and J ends lost 4 bases and 7 bases respectively, with 23 bases between them. The length of the CDR3 is 17 residues. The DNA for the CDR3 is TGTGCCAGCAGCACATATGCAGGCGGTAGTAGTCTCGGGGAGCTGTTTTTT. It translates to CASSTYAGGSSLGELFF.

This clone was counted a single time. V and J are TRBV25-1 and TRBJ2-5; D gene ambiguous. CDR1 and CDR2 from the germline V gene are MGHDK and SYGVNS. Trimming stripped 5 bases from V and 1 base from J, with 8 bases between. The CDR3 runs 13 residues. In nucleotides, the CDR3 is TGTGCCAGCAGTCCTTGGAGCCAAGAGACCCAGTACTTC. Translated: CASSPWSQETQYF.

V gene TRBV29-1 combines with J gene TRBJ1-1, with D hard to call. CDR3 size: 12 residues. The V gene lost 5 bases and the J gene lost 1 base, with 8 bases spanning the gap. CDR1 and CDR2 (germline): SQVTM, ANQGSEA. This CDR3 is CSVREGNTEAFF. CDR3 coding DNA: TGCAGCGTTAGGGAAGGGAACACTGAAGCTTTCTTT.

The chain links TRBV18 to TRBJ1-2; 10 nucleotides line up with TRBD1. The CDR3 totals 14 residues. The V and J ends lost 6 bases and 8 bases, in that order; junction bases with no gene match: 9. Germline V gene sequence: CDR1 KGHSH, CDR2 LQKENI. The CDR3 nucleotides read TGTGCCAGCTCTTCGGGACAGGGGTCATACGGCTACACCTTC. This gives the protein CASSSGQGSYGYTF.

The chain employs TRBV28 and TRBJ2-6; D unresolved. The germline CDR1 and CDR2 sequences are MDHEN and SYDVKM. Trimming left V 2 bases short and J 0 bases short, with 11 bases between. The CDR3 is 17 amino acids. The CDR3 loop reads CASSLVRFDSGANVLTF. The CDR3 bases are TGTGCCAGCAGTTTAGTCAGATTTGACTCTGGGGCCAACGTCCTGACTTTC.

The chain uses TRBV7-2 and TRBJ1-3; no clear D gene. The CDR3 spans 16 residues. Germline CDR1 is SGHTA and CDR2 is FQGNSA. The V gene lost 5 bases and the J gene lost 0 bases, with 14 bases spanning the gap. For the CDR3, the DNA is TGTGCCAGCAGCAAATTCGAACGGTCCTCTGGAAACACCATATATTTT. It is translated as CASSKFERSSGNTIYF.